These 25 T cell receptor beta chains came from one sample sequenced in a study of regulatory T cells in long-lasting Graves disease. Noted time point: persistent/refractory GD, antithyroid drugs over 5 years with positive TRAb. The TCR library used RNA extracted from PBMCs. With iRepertoire HTBI primers and Arm-PCR of CDR3 regions, TCR beta libraries were built. TCRdb processed the multiplex PCR reads anew with MiXCR; each CDR3 protein has one entry. The data show 400,000 to 600,000 distinct CDR3 sequences, around a fifth seen once. The sequencing here drew on peripheral blood mononuclear cells (PBMCs), taken when the disease was refractory, from a patient treated with antithyroid drugs. The receptors here all came from a female donor with Graves disease.

This clonotype was counted at least ten times. The rearrangement joins TRBV6-1 to TRBJ2-5; 7 bases fit TRBD1. In germline, CDR1 is MNHNS, CDR2 SASEGT. This CDR3 region has 15 residues. The V gene end was trimmed by 6 bases and the J gene end by 5 bases; junction bases not matched to a gene: 12. CDR3 nucleotide sequence: TGTGCCAGCAGCTTCTCTCCGGGACAGTCGGAGACCCAGTACTTC. Protein product: CASSFSPGQSETQYF.

The chain couples TRBV24-1 to TRBJ2-5, with D maybe TRBD2 (6 bases). Germline CDR1 and CDR2: KGHDR and SFDVKD. With 5 bases removed from V and 5 bases from J, the gap between germline ends came to 17 bases. The CDR3 contains 15 residues. The CDR3 region is CATSGTFRERETQYF. The CDR3 coding sequence is TGTGCCACCAGTGGAACCTTCCGGGAGCGGGAGACCCAGTACTTC.

There are a few counts of this clonotype. The chain couples TRBV14 to TRBJ2-5; D call uncertain. V was clipped by 1 base and J by 5 bases, with 14 bases between them. This CDR3 has 15 amino acids. Germline CDR1 is SGHDN and CDR2 is FVKESK. CDR3 amino acids: CASSQGVTPGETQYF. The DNA of the CDR3 is TGTGCCAGCAGCCAAGGTGTGACGCCGGGTGAGACCCAGTACTTC.

This chain joins TRBV7-9 and TRBJ1-1; TRBD1 aligns across 10 bases. The junction had 6 bases not matched to a gene; V was cut back by 3 bases and J by 5 bases. This CDR3 region has 15 residues. The V gene's germline CDR1 is SEHNR and CDR2 FQNEAQ (reference sequence). The CDR3 DNA reads as TGTGCCAGCAGCTTCACAGGGACAGGGGTGACTGAAGCTTTCTTT. Protein product: CASSFTGTGVTEAFF.

This clonotype has a count of ten or more. The chain recombines TRBV7-9 with TRBJ2-4, with TRBD1 identical over 8 bases. V shed 8 bases, J shed 8 bases, and the junction held 8 bases outside the gene matches. CDR1 is SEHNR and CDR2 is FQNEAQ in the germline V gene (reference sequence). This CDR3 contains 13 residues. The CDR3 bases are TGTGCCAGCCGCCGGACAGGGACAGACATTCAGTACTTC. Protein sequence: CASRRTGTDIQYF.

This chain joins TRBV20-1 and TRBJ1-1, with D perhaps matching TRBD1 (5 bases). The ends were cut back, 6 bases at V and 0 bases at J, with 17 bases in the middle. Germline assignment: CDR1 DFQATT and CDR2 SNEGSKA (reference sequence). The CDR3 is made up of 15 amino acids. In DNA form, the CDR3 reads TGCAGTGCCCGGGGAGGGGCTGGGATGAACACTGAAGCTTTCTTT. Its protein product is CSARGGAGMNTEAFF.

This clonotype was observed a few times. This chain uses TRBV20-1 with TRBJ1-5; D is undetermined. Between the trimmed V and J ends, which lost 0 bases and 3 bases, there was a span of 12 bases. CDR3 length equals 15 residues. The germline V gene has CDR1 DFQATT and CDR2 SNEGSKA (reference sequence). The chain's CDR3 is CSARDLGSPNQPQHF. CDR3 DNA: TGCAGTGCTAGAGATTTGGGGAGCCCCAATCAGCCCCAGCATTTT.

The chain combines TRBV4-1 with TRBJ1-4, with 9 bases aligning to TRBD1. The germline V gene has CDR1 MGHRA and CDR2 YSYEKL. This CDR3 region has 17 residues. The CDR3 coding sequence is TGCGCTACCAGCAAGGGGGACAGGGTAGAAGGGGAGGAAAAACTGTTTTTT. Its protein product is CATSKGDRVEGEEKLFF.

Details on this clonotype: One base away lies a much larger clone, so this may be a sequencing read error. V gene TRBV7-3 combines with J gene TRBJ1-1; D ambiguous. The germline V gene encodes CDR1 SGHTA and CDR2 FQGTGA. The CDR3 covers 13 residues. In DNA form, the CDR3 reads TGTGCCAGCAGCTTAATCGAGAACACTGGAGCTTTCTTT. It is translated as CASSLIENTGAFF.

This clonotype was picked up many times. This chain links TRBV28 with TRBJ2-7; D gene uncertain. The germline V and J ends were trimmed by 1 base and 2 bases, with 12 bases remaining between them. Germline lookup yields CDR1 MDHEN and CDR2 SYDVKM. The CDR3 spans 15 residues. The CDR3, as DNA: TGTGCCAGCAGTTTATTGGCGGAGACCCCCTACGAGCAGTACTTC. Translation: CASSLLAETPYEQYF.

V is TRBV2 and J is TRBJ2-7; D remains unclear. V dropped 2 bases and J dropped 2 bases, with 7 bases sitting between them. Germline loops: CDR1 SNHLY, CDR2 FYNNEI. The length of the CDR3 is 13 residues. CDR3 sequence reads: CASSERITYEQYF. The DNA of the CDR3 is TGTGCCAGCAGTGAACGAATAACCTACGAGCAGTACTTC.

This clonotype appeared a single time. The junction departs from germline at one end; a sequencing error may be responsible. The rearrangement joins TRBV3-1 to TRBJ1-3; no clear D gene. CDR1 and CDR2 from the germline V gene are LGHDT and YNNKEL (reference sequence). This CDR3 has 14 amino acids. The CDR3 region is CPSSQVLSGNTIYF. For the CDR3, the DNA is TGTCCCAGCAGCCAAGTTCTCTCTGGAAACACCATATATTTT. Drawing the rest from reference TRBV3-1 and TRBJ1-3, the complete variable domain is DTAVSQTPKYLVTQMGNDKSIKCEQNLGHDTMYWYKQDSKKFLKIMFSYNNKELIINETVPNRFSPKSPDKAHLNLHINSLELGDSAVYFCPSSQVLSGNTIYFGEGSWLTVV.

The chain employs TRBV11-2 and TRBJ1-1; tentative D call: TRBD1 (6 bases). V was trimmed by 5 bases and J by 8 bases, leaving 15 bases between them. This CDR3 contains 13 residues. Germline CDR1 reads SGHAT; CDR2 reads FQNNGV. In nucleotides, the CDR3 is TGTGCCAGCAGCCAAACCCCGGGACAAGAAGCTTTCTTT. As protein: CASSQTPGQEAFF.

The rearrangement uses TRBV30 and TRBJ1-2, with D hard to call. The germline V gene has CDR1 GTSNPN and CDR2 SVGIG (reference sequence). V was pared by 8 bases and J by 0 bases, with 16 bases between. CDR3 size: 14 residues. The CDR3 spells CAGTSDGANYGYTF. CDR3 sequence (DNA): TGTGCCGGTACTTCAGACGGAGCTAACTATGGCTACACCTTC.

The chain has TRBV27 and TRBJ2-7, with D perhaps TRBD2 (6 bases). CDR3 length equals 15 residues. V lost 4 bases, J lost 9 bases, and 22 bases lay in between. Germline V CDR1 and CDR2: MNHEY, SMNVEV (reference sequence). CDR3 loop: CASSSRLDPTDRQYF. The CDR3 coding sequence is TGTGCCAGCAGTTCTCGACTAGATCCTACGGATCGGCAGTACTTC.

This clonotype was seen many times. This chain links TRBV28 with TRBJ2-7, with TRBD2 identical over 9 bases. Per the germline V gene, CDR1 is MDHEN and CDR2 is SYDVKM. V shed 3 bases and J 7 bases; nucleotides not matched to a gene: 16. The CDR3 loop spans 17 amino acids. The CDR3 nucleotides read TGTGCCAGCAGTTTGATCATAGCGGGGGCCCTCTTTGGGGAGCAGTACTTC. Its protein is CASSLIIAGALFGEQYF.

V usage is TRBV24-1 and J usage is TRBJ2-1, with 9 bases aligning to TRBD1. CDR1 KGHDR and CDR2 SFDVKD come from the germline V gene. V gave up 9 bases and J gave up 8 bases; unmatched junction bases: 10. The CDR3 contains 14 residues. CDR3 DNA sequence: TGTGCCACCTCCACCCGGGACAGGGTCCATGAGCAGTTCTTC. This sequence encodes CATSTRDRVHEQFF.

This clonotype occurred many times. The J gene is TRBJ1-1, the V gene TRBV11-3; D is unclear. Germline lookup yields CDR1 SGHNT and CDR2 YENEEA. Trimming pared 0 bases from V and 1 base from J, leaving 12 bases between. The CDR3 is made up of 16 amino acids. For the CDR3, the DNA is TGTGCCAGCAGCTTAGATCTAGTGGGCGGGAACACTGAAGCTTTCTTT. Protein product: CASSLDLVGGNTEAFF.

This clonotype was seen many times. The V and J genes are TRBV6-1 and TRBJ2-5; 7 bases fit TRBD1. J was trimmed by 2 bases and V by 8 bases; bases with no gene match: 11. The length of the CDR3 is 15 residues. Germline-derived CDR1 and CDR2 are MNHNS and SASEGT. This chain's CDR3 is CASRGRDSLQETQYF. CDR3 bases: TGTGCCAGCCGGGGTAGGGACAGCCTTCAAGAGACCCAGTACTTC.

In its sample, this clonotype was seen many times. The chain couples TRBV28 to TRBJ1-4, with TRBD1 matching over 11 bases. The CDR3 extends over 14 amino acids. Per germline, CDR1 MDHEN and CDR2 SYDVKM. The V and J ends lost 5 bases and 11 bases, in that order; junction bases with no gene match: 7. CDR3 region: CASSPGTGGRKLFF. The CDR3 DNA is TGTGCCAGCAGTCCAGGGACAGGGGGGAGGAAACTGTTTTTT.

This chain connects TRBV4-1 to TRBJ2-7; TRBD1 matches at 8 bases. Germline V gives CDR1 MGHRA, CDR2 YSYEKL. This CDR3 is 14 amino acids long. V lost 2 bases and J lost 2; bases outside the gene matches: 2. CDR3 sequence: CASSQRDRTYEQYF. In DNA, the CDR3 is TGCGCCAGCAGCCAAAGGGACAGGACCTACGAGCAGTACTTC.

CDR3 amino acids: CASSPAWRTGSYEQYF. CDR3 coding DNA: TGCGCCAGCAGCCCCGCCTGGCGGACAGGATCCTACGAGCAGTACTTC. The gene calls are TRBV4-1 and TRBJ2-7; 7 bases line up with TRBD1. The CDR3 totals 16 residues. V lost 4 bases, J lost 1 base, and 10 bases stayed unmatched. The V gene's germline CDR1 is MGHRA and CDR2 YSYEKL.

This clonotype has at least ten counts. The V call is TRBV7-8, the J call TRBJ2-7, with TRBD2 matching 13 bases. CDR1 and CDR2 from the germline V gene are SGHVS and FQNEAQ. With V trimmed by 5 bases and J by 2 bases, 6 bases remained unmatched. The CDR3 runs 16 residues. CDR3 region: CASSPGTSGTAYEQYF. DNA of the CDR3: TGTGCCAGCAGCCCTGGGACTAGCGGGACGGCCTACGAGCAGTACTTC.

At least ten counts were recorded for this clonotype. The chain uses TRBV28 and TRBJ1-5; tentatively, D is TRBD1 (5 bases). The CDR3 is 16 amino acids. V was trimmed by 4 bases and J by 3 bases, leaving 16 bases between them. Germline CDR1 reads MDHEN; CDR2 reads SYDVKM. The CDR3 DNA follows: TGTGCCAGCAGTTCCCCCCAGGGTGTAGTCAATCAGCCCCAGCATTTT. Translated: CASSSPQGVVNQPQHF.

This clonotype was recorded at least ten times. The chain joins TRBV12-3 or TRBV12-4 to TRBJ2-7; no clear D gene. Deletions cut 3 bases from V and 0 bases from J, with 9 bases between. The CDR3 is 14 amino acids. CDR3 sequence reads: CASSLERNSYEQYF. Here the CDR3 DNA reads TGTGCCAGCAGTTTGGAACGTAACTCCTACGAGCAGTACTTC.